This T cell receptor (beta chain) is drawn from a study of CD8+CD57+ T cells in acquired aplastic anemia. Study background: Sorted CD4+ and CD8+ cells gave an average of approximately 3.4 ug of DNA. Study-wide points: Overlap between patients and controls comprised about 28 CD8+ CDR3 sequences.

Template material for TCR beta VDJ and CDR3 profiling consisted of genomic DNA. TCRdb independently ran MiXCR on the reads; one entry per CDR3 protein. The table lists around 79,000 distinct CDR3 sequences, approximately 70% of them singletons, with 65% to 85% in the top ten. Previously, flow cytometry had revealed CD8+CD57+ cell expansion in the patients chosen for sequencing. As regards this clonotype: Its antigen is unknown.

This TCR came from a human donor with aplastic anemia. Sample: sorted CD4+, CD8+, or CD8+CD57+ T cells (not recorded which) from PBMCs.

The CDR3 here is CASSWGGQETQYF. The CDR3 DNA follows: TGTGCCAGCAGCTGGGGGGGGCAAGAGACCCAGTACTTC. This chain connects TRBV2 to TRBJ2-5; TRBD2 aligns across 7 bases. Germline lookup yields CDR1 SNHLY and CDR2 FYNNEI. This CDR3 spans 13 amino acids. Trimming cost V 6 bases and J 2 bases; bases outside gene matches: 3.